Presented here are 25 T cell receptor beta chains from one specimen sequenced in a study of T-cell memory formation after mild COVID-19. Each CDR3 protein gets one entry after TCRdb re-called the 5' RACE reads with MiXCR. The sample includes a few hundred thousand distinct CDR3 sequences, roughly a fifth of them seen just once. Sequencing input: PBMCs or a T cell subset sorted from them (not recorded which). Receptor source: a man younger than 35 who had mild COVID-19 (a few samples of this study predate the infection). Cell type and time point are not known.

This chain links TRBV13 with TRBJ1-2; possible D gene TRBD1, 6 bases. Germline lookup yields CDR1 PRHDT and CDR2 FYEKMQ (reference sequence). Trimming shortened V by 5 bases and J by 8 bases, and 15 bases separated the two germline ends. The CDR3 has 13 residues. The CDR3 nucleotides read TGTGCCAGCAGCCAAGATGACAGGTGGGGCTACACCTTC. It translates to CASSQDDRWGYTF.

The table lists this clonotype with a few counts. This chain links TRBV7-2 with TRBJ2-5; possible D gene TRBD1, 6 bases. The CDR3 covers 15 residues. Trimming shortened V by 4 bases and J by 1 base, and 13 bases separated the two germline ends. CDR1 is SGHTA and CDR2 is FQGNSA in the germline V gene. CDR3 in amino acids: CASSSTGWPQETQYF. The CDR3 nucleotides are TGTGCCAGCAGCTCAACAGGGTGGCCCCAAGAGACCCAGTACTTC. Full variable domain (missing parts from reference TRBV7-2 and TRBJ2-5): GAGVSQSPSNKVTEKGKDVELRCDPISGHTALYWYRQSLGQGLEFLIYFQGNSAPDKSGLPSDRFSAERTGGSVSTLTIQRTQQEDSAVYLCASSSTGWPQETQYFGPGTRLLVL.

In its sample, this clonotype was seen a few times. The chain employs TRBV7-9 and TRBJ2-7; D remains unclear. The length of the CDR3 is 13 residues. Germline CDR1 is SEHNR and CDR2 is FQNEAQ (reference sequence). V was shortened by 6 bases and J by 2 bases, with 11 bases between the two germline ends. The CDR3: CASRPDGTYEQYV. Written as DNA, the CDR3 is TGTGCCAGCAGGCCGGACGGTACCTACGAGCAGTACGTC.

This clonotype was counted a few times. For the CDR3, the DNA is TGCGCCAGCAGGGGACTAGCGGGGAAAGAGACCCAGTACTTC. Translated: CASRGLAGKETQYF. The chain recombines TRBV5-1 with TRBJ2-5, with 13 nucleotides matching TRBD2. CDR1 is SGHRS, CDR2 YFSETQ, per germline. V shed 5 bases and J 3 bases; nucleotides not matched to a gene: 1. This CDR3 comprises 14 residues.

This chain links TRBV5-6 with TRBJ2-7, with D possibly TRBD1 on 6 matching bases. Germline CDR1 is SGHDT and CDR2 is YYEEEE. With 4 bases removed from V and 2 bases from J, the gap between germline ends came to 13 bases. The CDR3 runs to 14 residues. The CDR3, as DNA: TGTGCCAGCAGCGGTGGACAGCTAACCTACGAGCAGTACTTC. It translates to CASSGGQLTYEQYF.

The V gene is TRBV2, the J gene TRBJ2-5; 7 bases line up with TRBD1. In germline, CDR1 is SNHLY, CDR2 FYNNEI. With 7 bases clipped from V and 5 bases from J, the junction kept 10 bases outside the gene matches. The CDR3 is 14 residues long. The CDR3 region has the DNA TGTGCCAGCAATCTACCGGGACAGACGGAGACCCAGTACTTC. It is translated as CASNLPGQTETQYF.

This clonotype was observed at least ten times. The chain uses TRBV4-1 and TRBJ1-1; maybe TRBD1 (6 bases). Per germline, CDR1 MGHRA and CDR2 YSYEKL. Deletions cut 5 bases from V and 7 bases from J, with 14 bases between. The CDR3 runs 13 residues. CDR3 nucleotide sequence: TGCGCCAGCAGCAAGAGACAGGAGTATGAAGCTTTCTTT. As protein: CASSKRQEYEAFF.

This clonotype was recorded at least ten times. This chain joins TRBV12-3 or TRBV12-4 and TRBJ2-2; weak D call: TRBD1 (5 bases). The CDR3 has 12 amino acids. Deletions cut 11 bases from V and 5 bases from J, with 12 bases between. The CDR3 here is CALGKGTGELFF. The CDR3 DNA is TGTGCCCTGGGAAAGGGGACCGGGGAGCTGTTTTTT.

This clonotype came up a few times. The genes are TRBV7-8 and TRBJ1-2; 11 nucleotides match TRBD1. V trimming: 3 bases; J trimming: 8 bases; junction bases outside the gene matches: 8. Germline-derived CDR1 and CDR2 are SGHVS and FQNEAQ. This CDR3 is built from 15 residues. CDR3 sequence reads: CASSFRTGGTKGYTF. CDR3 coding DNA: TGTGCCAGCAGCTTTCGGACAGGGGGCACGAAAGGCTACACCTTC.

This chain uses TRBV5-1 with TRBJ2-2, with 11 bases lining up with TRBD2. Germline lookup yields CDR1 SGHRS and CDR2 YFSETQ. With 0 bases clipped from V and 6 bases from J, the junction kept 10 bases outside the gene matches. The CDR3 runs 18 residues. The CDR3 DNA reads as TGCGCCAGCAGCTTGGAGACTAGCGGGGTAATTGCTCCCGGGGAGCTGTTTTTT. Translation: CASSLETSGVIAPGELFF.

This clonotype was detected only a few times. This chain uses TRBV5-1 with TRBJ2-2, with no clear D. Trimming took 1 base from V and 0 from J, leaving 10 bases between them. This CDR3 has 16 amino acids. Germline-derived CDR1 and CDR2 are SGHRS and YFSETQ. CDR3 protein: CASSLRFTSNTGELFF. The DNA for the CDR3 is TGCGCCAGCAGCTTGAGGTTCACCTCGAACACCGGGGAGCTGTTTTTT.

CDR3 sequence reads: CASSTWQGRDGYTF. CDR3 DNA: TGTGCCAGCAGCACATGGCAGGGAAGGGATGGCTACACCTTC. This chain joins TRBV12-3 or TRBV12-4 and TRBJ1-2, with D possibly being TRBD1 (5 bases). The CDR3 has 14 amino acids. V was shortened by 6 bases and J by 6 bases, with 17 bases between the two germline ends.

A few counts support this clonotype. The rearrangement links TRBV12-3 or TRBV12-4 to TRBJ2-1; 7 positions match TRBD2. Trimming cost V 6 bases and J 6 bases; bases outside gene matches: 23. This CDR3 is 19 amino acids long. CDR3 bases: TGTGCCAGCAGCCGAACGACCGGGAGGACAAGGAGGAGGGGCAATGAGCAGTTCTTC. This translates into CASSRTTGRTRRRGNEQFF.

This clonotype was counted between two and nine times. V is TRBV7-9 and J is TRBJ2-3, with TRBD1 identical over 9 bases. The V gene end was trimmed by 2 bases and the J gene end by 5 bases; junction bases not matched to a gene: 11. This CDR3 region has 17 residues. From germline, CDR1 is SEHNR and CDR2 FQNEAQ (reference sequence). The CDR3 loop reads CASSLPLGQGIEDTQYF. DNA of the CDR3: TGTGCCAGCAGCTTACCCCTTGGACAGGGGATAGAAGATACGCAGTATTTT.

The V call is TRBV9, the J call TRBJ2-3, with 7 positions matching TRBD1. The CDR3 has 18 residues. V lost 4 bases, J lost 6 bases, and 20 bases stayed unmatched. Germline V lookup: CDR1 SGDLS, CDR2 YYNGEE. The CDR3 here is CASSPHYYHRGDVDTQYF. The CDR3 DNA reads TGTGCCAGCAGCCCTCACTACTACCACAGGGGTGATGTGGATACGCAGTATTTT. Full variable domain (missing parts from reference TRBV9 and TRBJ2-3): DSGVTQTPKHLITATGQRVTLRCSPRSGDLSVYWYQQSLDQGLQFLIQYYNGEERAKGNILERFSAQQFPDLHSELNLSSLELGDSALYFCASSPHYYHRGDVDTQYFGPGTRLTVL.

The chain joins TRBV6-4 to TRBJ2-2, with D possibly being TRBD2 (5 bases). V was trimmed by 4 bases and J by 6 bases, leaving 18 bases between them. The germline gives CDR1 MRHNA, CDR2 SNTAGT. CDR3 length: 16 amino acids. The CDR3 DNA follows: TGTGCCAGCAGTGTCGGGCTTGGAGGTGGCCCCGGGGAGCTGTTTTTT. It encodes CASSVGLGGGPGELFF.

Comments on this clonotype: A much larger clonotype is one base distant, so this may be a read error. The rearrangement links TRBV6-5 to TRBJ2-2; a weak D match, TRBD1 (5 bases). The CDR3 length is 14 residues. Germline-derived CDR1 and CDR2 are MNHEY and SVGAGI. Written as DNA, the CDR3 is TGTGGCAGCAGTTTGGGGCCTCTCACCGGGGAGCTGTTTTTT. Its protein is CGSSLGPLTGELFF.

This clonotype turned up a few times. The CDR3 loop is CASSPREAEAFF. As DNA, the CDR3 is TGTGCCAGCAGCCCCCGAGAGGCGGAAGCTTTCTTT. The V and J genes are TRBV3-1 and TRBJ1-1, with D hard to call. Germline V gene data show CDR1 as LGHDT and CDR2 as YNNKEL (reference sequence). The CDR3 covers 12 residues. The V end was cut by 4 bases, the J end by 8 bases, with 11 bases between.

This sequence joins TRBV5-1 and TRBJ1-2; D is undetermined. The CDR3 sequence is 14 residues long. Trimming stripped 2 bases from V and 4 bases from J, with 12 bases between. Germline V CDR1 and CDR2: SGHRS, YFSETQ. Here the CDR3 DNA reads TGCGCCAGCAGCTTCCCAGCCTCCACCTATGGCTACACCTTC. This encodes CASSFPASTYGYTF.

This clonotype has more than one count but fewer than ten. The rearrangement joins TRBV5-5 to TRBJ2-5, with 11 bases aligning to TRBD1. Germline assignment: CDR1 SGHKS and CDR2 YYEKEE (reference sequence). CDR3 length equals 14 residues. V shed 0 bases and J 14 bases; nucleotides not matched to a gene: 9. The CDR3 reads CASSLAGLGQGAYF. As DNA, the CDR3 is TGTGCCAGCAGCTTGGCGGGTTTAGGACAGGGGGCATACTTC.

V usage is TRBV2 and J usage is TRBJ1-1; weak D call: TRBD1 (5 bases). CDR3 size: 13 residues. Trimming removed 5 bases at V and 3 bases at J, with 10 bases between. The germline V gene has CDR1 SNHLY and CDR2 FYNNEI. The DNA for the CDR3 is TGTGCCAGCAGTATCGACAGTTACACTGAAGCTTTCTTT. Its translation: CASSIDSYTEAFF.

This sequence joins TRBV7-2 and TRBJ1-6, with TRBD1 identical over 9 bases. The CDR3 covers 14 residues. Germline trimming cut 7 bases from V and 10 bases from J; bases unmatched to any gene: 8. Germline CDR1 SGHTA, CDR2 FQGNSA. The CDR3 here is CASNWGQGRSPLHF. CDR3 bases: TGTGCCAGCAACTGGGGACAGGGAAGATCACCCCTCCACTTT.

This clonotype has just a few counts. The V call is TRBV4-1, the J call TRBJ2-5; D is possibly TRBD2 (7 bases). Per germline, CDR1 MGHRA and CDR2 YSYEKL. The germline V and J ends were trimmed by 0 bases and 5 bases, with 28 bases remaining between them. The CDR3 consists of 20 residues. CDR3 sequence reads: CASSQDWGLVEGGWRETQYF. CDR3 sequence (DNA): TGCGCCAGCAGCCAAGATTGGGGGCTGGTCGAGGGAGGGTGGAGGGAGACCCAGTACTTC.

This clonotype came up a few times. The chain's CDR3 is CASSQGATPWYEQYV. CDR3 coding DNA: TGCGCCAGCAGCCAAGGGGCGACTCCGTGGTACGAGCAGTACGTC. The V gene is TRBV4-1, the J gene TRBJ2-7; D uncertain. Trimming took off 1 base at V and 4 bases at J, with 14 bases between the two ends. The length of the CDR3 is 15 residues. The germline V gene has CDR1 MGHRA and CDR2 YSYEKL.

The J gene is TRBJ2-1, the V gene TRBV7-2, with D perhaps matching TRBD2 (6 bases). Trimming cost V 4 bases and J 10 bases, with 14 bases left between them. Germline V gives CDR1 SGHTA, CDR2 FQGNSA. The CDR3 extends over 13 amino acids. CDR3 nucleotide sequence: TGTGCCAGCAGCTCTCCCCCTAGCGACGAGCAGTTCTTC. Its translation is CASSSPPSDEQFF.